The 2 T cell receptor beta chains presented below share a single source sample, sequenced in a study of blood T cell repertoires in COVID-19. Sequencing was performed with immunoSEQ multiplex PCR; in TCRdb, only in-frame clones are kept and a portion is missing. The repertoire holds about 65,000 clones, with 70% to 90% as singletons. Sequences were obtained from peripheral blood. The receptors originated from an elderly man with acute or convalescent COVID-19.

The chain recombines TRBV11-3 with TRBJ2-2, with D perhaps matching TRBD1 (5 bases). In germline, CDR1 is SGHNT, CDR2 YENEEA. Trimming left V 5 bases short and J 5 bases short, with 15 bases between. The CDR3 consists of 15 residues. CDR3 bases: TGTGCCAGCAGCGTTGGGGCAGGAGAGACCGGGGAGCTGTTTTTT. Residues: CASSVGAGETGELFF.

The V and J genes are TRBV6-6 and TRBJ2-5; TRBD2 aligns across 14 bases. Germline values: CDR1 MNHNY, CDR2 SVGAGI (reference sequence). The CDR3 contains 20 residues. V trimming: 6 bases; J trimming: 5 bases; junction bases outside the gene matches: 20. DNA for the CDR3: TGTGCCAGCAGCCCGGTCGCCGGGACTAGCGGGGGTCTCCCTTGGGAGACCCAGTACTTC. This gives the protein CASSPVAGTSGGLPWETQYF.